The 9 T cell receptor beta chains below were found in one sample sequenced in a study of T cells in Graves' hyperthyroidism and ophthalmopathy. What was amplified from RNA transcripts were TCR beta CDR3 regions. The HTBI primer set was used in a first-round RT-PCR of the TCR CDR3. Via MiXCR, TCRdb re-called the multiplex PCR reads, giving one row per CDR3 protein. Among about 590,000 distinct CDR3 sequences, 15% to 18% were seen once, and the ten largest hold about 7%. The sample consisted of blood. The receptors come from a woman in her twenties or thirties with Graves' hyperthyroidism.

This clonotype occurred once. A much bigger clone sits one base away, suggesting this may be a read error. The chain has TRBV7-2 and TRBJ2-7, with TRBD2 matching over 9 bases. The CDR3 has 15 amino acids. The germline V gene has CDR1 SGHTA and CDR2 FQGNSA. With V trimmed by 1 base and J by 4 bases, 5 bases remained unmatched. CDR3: CTSSLEVAGVYEQYF. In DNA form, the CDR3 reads TGTACCAGCAGCTTAGAAGTAGCGGGAGTTTACGAGCAGTACTTC.

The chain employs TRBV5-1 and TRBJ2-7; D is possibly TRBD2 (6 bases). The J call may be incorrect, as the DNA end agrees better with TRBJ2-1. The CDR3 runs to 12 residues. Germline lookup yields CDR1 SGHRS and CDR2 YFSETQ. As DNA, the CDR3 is TGCGCCAGCAGGGCGGGACCGTACGAGCAGTTCTTC. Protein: CASRAGPYEQFF.

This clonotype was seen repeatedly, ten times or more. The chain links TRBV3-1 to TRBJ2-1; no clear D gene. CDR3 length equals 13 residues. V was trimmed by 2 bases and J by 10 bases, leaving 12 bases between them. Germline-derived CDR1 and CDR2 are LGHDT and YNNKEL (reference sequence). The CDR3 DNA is TGTGCCAGCAGCCAATACTCAGCTTGGGAGCAGTTCTTC. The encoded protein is CASSQYSAWEQFF.

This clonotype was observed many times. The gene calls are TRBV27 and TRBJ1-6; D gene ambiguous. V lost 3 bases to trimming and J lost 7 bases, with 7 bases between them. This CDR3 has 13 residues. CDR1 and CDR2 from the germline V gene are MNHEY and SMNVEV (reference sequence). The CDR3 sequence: CASSFRENSPLHF. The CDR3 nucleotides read TGTGCCAGCAGTTTTCGGGAAAATTCACCCCTCCACTTT.

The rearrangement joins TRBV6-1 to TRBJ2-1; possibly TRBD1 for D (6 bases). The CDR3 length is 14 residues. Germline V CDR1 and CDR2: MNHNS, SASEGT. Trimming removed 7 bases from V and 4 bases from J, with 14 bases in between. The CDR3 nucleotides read TGTGCCAGCACCGAACTGGGGACATACAATGAGCAGTTCTTC. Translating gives CASTELGTYNEQFF.

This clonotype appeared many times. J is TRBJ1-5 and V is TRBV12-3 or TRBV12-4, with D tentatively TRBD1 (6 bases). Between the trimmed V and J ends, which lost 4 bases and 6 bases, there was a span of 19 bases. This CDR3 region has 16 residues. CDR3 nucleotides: TGTGCCAGCAGTTACCCGGGGAGGGGGGCTGGTCAGCCCCAGCATTTT. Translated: CASSYPGRGAGQPQHF.

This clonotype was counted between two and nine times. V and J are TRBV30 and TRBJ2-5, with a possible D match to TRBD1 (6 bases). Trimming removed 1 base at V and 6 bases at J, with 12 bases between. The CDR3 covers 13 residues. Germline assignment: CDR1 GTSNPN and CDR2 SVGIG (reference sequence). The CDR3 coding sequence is TGTGCCTGGAGTGGGCAGGGGCCTAAGACCCAGTACTTC. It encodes CAWSGQGPKTQYF.

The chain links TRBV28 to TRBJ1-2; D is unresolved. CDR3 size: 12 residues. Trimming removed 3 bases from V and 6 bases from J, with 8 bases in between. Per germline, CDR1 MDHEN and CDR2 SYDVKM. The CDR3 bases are TGTGCCAGCAGTTTGGTCCGGAATGGCTACACCTTC. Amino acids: CASSLVRNGYTF.

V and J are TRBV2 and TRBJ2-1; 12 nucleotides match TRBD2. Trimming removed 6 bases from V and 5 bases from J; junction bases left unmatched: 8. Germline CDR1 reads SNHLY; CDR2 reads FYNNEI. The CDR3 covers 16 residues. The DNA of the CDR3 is TGTGCCAGCAGGGCCGGGACTAGCGGGCCCCACAATGAGCAGTTCTTC. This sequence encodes CASRAGTSGPHNEQFF.